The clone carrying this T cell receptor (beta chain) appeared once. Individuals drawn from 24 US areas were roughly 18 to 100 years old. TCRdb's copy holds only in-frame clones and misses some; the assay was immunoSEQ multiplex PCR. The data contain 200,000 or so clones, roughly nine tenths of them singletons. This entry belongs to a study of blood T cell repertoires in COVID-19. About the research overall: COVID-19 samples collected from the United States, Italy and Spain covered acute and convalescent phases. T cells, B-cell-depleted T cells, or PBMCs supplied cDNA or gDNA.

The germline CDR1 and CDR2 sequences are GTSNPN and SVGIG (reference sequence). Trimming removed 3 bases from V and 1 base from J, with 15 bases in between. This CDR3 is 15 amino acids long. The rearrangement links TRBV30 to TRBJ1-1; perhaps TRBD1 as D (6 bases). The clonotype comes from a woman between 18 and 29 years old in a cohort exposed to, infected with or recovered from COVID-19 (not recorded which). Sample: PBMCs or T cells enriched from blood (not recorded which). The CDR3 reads CAWSPWGQKNTEAFF. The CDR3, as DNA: TGTGCCTGGAGCCCCTGGGGGCAGAAGAACACTGAAGCTTTCTTT.